These 9 T cell receptor beta chains share one sample of origin, sequenced in a study of Ad26.COV2.S vaccination and SARS-CoV-2 variants. Assay used: immunoSEQ multiplex PCR; TCRdb lists only in-frame clones, some missing. Seen here are about 350,000 clones, more than 75% observed once, and the top ten hold roughly 3.1%. Treatment reported: about 20 received Ad26.COV2.S at low or high dose, single or two shots; 5 received placebo; per-sample allocation not given. Specimens were obtained on day 63 following the first vaccine or placebo injection. The starting material was peripheral blood, obtained in a trial of Ad26.COV2.S vaccine versus placebo. Source of these receptors: a person aged 18-65 years who received the Ad26.COV2.S COVID-19 vaccine or a placebo.

The chain couples TRBV19 to TRBJ1-5; TRBD1 is a possible D gene (5 bases). CDR3 length: 16 amino acids. V was shortened by 7 bases and J by 3 bases, with 19 bases between the two germline ends. The germline V gene has CDR1 LNHDA and CDR2 SQIVND (reference sequence). For the CDR3, the DNA is TGTGCCAGTACTGGAGGGCAGGGAAGCTCCAATCAGCCCCAGCATTTT. Its protein is CASTGGQGSSNQPQHF.

The J gene is TRBJ2-1, the V gene TRBV19; a weak D match, TRBD1 (5 bases). The CDR3 runs 12 residues. In germline, CDR1 is LNHDA, CDR2 SQIVND (reference sequence). V lost 6 bases and J lost 4, with 7 bases in between. The CDR3: CASSDSYNEQFF. For the CDR3, the DNA is TGTGCCAGTAGCGACAGTTACAATGAGCAGTTCTTC.

For the CDR3, the DNA is TGTGCCAGCAGCTTTTCGGTGCAGAACACTGAAGCTTTCTTT. It is translated as CASSFSVQNTEAFF. The rearrangement joins TRBV7-9 to TRBJ1-1; D gene uncertain. Germline lookup yields CDR1 SEHNR and CDR2 FQNEAQ (reference sequence). The CDR3 spans 14 residues. V lost 3 bases, J lost 1 base, and 9 bases lay in between.

The gene calls are TRBV9 and TRBJ2-5, with TRBD2 identical over 8 bases. This CDR3 contains 17 residues. V lost 4 bases to trimming and J lost 0 bases; unmatched junction nucleotides: 11. Germline lookup yields CDR1 SGDLS and CDR2 YYNGEE. The CDR3: CASSKAGGLSNQETQYF. DNA for the CDR3: TGTGCCAGCAGCAAGGCGGGGGGCCTAAGTAACCAAGAGACCCAGTACTTC.

This chain joins TRBV4-1 and TRBJ1-2; D remains ambiguous. V shed 1 base and J shed 6 bases, with 12 bases lying between them. This CDR3 is built from 14 residues. Germline loops: CDR1 MGHRA, CDR2 YSYEKL. The chain's CDR3 is CASSQVGSEDGYTF. The CDR3 DNA sequence: TGCGCCAGCAGCCAAGTTGGCAGTGAGGATGGCTACACCTTC.

The DNA for the CDR3 is TGTGCCAGCAGCGTAGTGGCTACACAGCGGGCCGATGAGCAGTTCTTC. Residues: CASSVVATQRADEQFF. V is TRBV9 and J is TRBJ2-1, with D perhaps TRBD2 (6 bases). Germline V gene sequence: CDR1 SGDLS, CDR2 YYNGEE. V was shortened by 0 bases and J by 8 bases, with 18 bases between the two germline ends. This CDR3 region has 16 residues.

This rearrangement joins TRBV30 to TRBJ2-3, with 10 bases aligning to TRBD1. The J segment lost 5 bases and the V segment lost 1 base, leaving 3 bases of the junction unmatched. Looked up from germline, CDR1 is GTSNPN and CDR2 is SVGIG (reference sequence). The length of the CDR3 is 14 residues. CDR3 DNA sequence: TGTGCCTGGAGTGCGGGACAGGGGCAAGATACGCAGTATTTT. This sequence encodes CAWSAGQGQDTQYF.

This chain links TRBV5-1 with TRBJ2-5; TRBD1 aligns across 7 bases. Germline CDR1 reads SGHRS; CDR2 reads YFSETQ. The CDR3 has 13 residues. Trimming cost V 4 bases and J 5 bases; bases outside gene matches: 5. The CDR3 spells CASSTSRGETQYF. The CDR3 nucleotides read TGCGCCAGCAGCACGAGCAGGGGGGAGACCCAGTACTTC.

J is TRBJ2-5 and V is TRBV6-2 or TRBV6-3; TRBD1 or TRBD2 may be the D gene (7 bases each). The ends were cut back, 6 bases at V and 5 bases at J, with 13 bases in the middle. Germline V gene sequence: CDR1 MNHEY, CDR2 SVGEGT. This CDR3 has 13 residues. CDR3 in amino acids: CASSRGGRETQYF. CDR3 DNA sequence: TGTGCCAGCAGCAGGGGGGGCAGGGAGACCCAGTACTTC.